The text below deals with one T cell receptor beta chain. The antigen it binds to is not known. Base qualities are not provided; no much larger clone lies one nucleotide away. The immunoSEQ assay was used to sequence the CDR3 region of the TCR beta chain. Per the source publication's procedure: For each specimen, the T-cell fraction, clonal dominance, and maximum TCR clone frequency were calculated. What TCRdb holds here is the immuneACCESS table cut down to in-frame rearrangements. Part of the clones is not present; checked against another copy, under half of the missing clones reflect an unresolved V gene, and the others are unexplained. V and J calls and clone size are as listed in that table; D and trimming were resolved from the DNA. The sample contains some 9,000 clones, around 58% of them found a single time. 25% to 40% of the sample is taken by the ten largest. Bladder lesion specimens were collected at transurethral resection and stored at -80C. DNA was isolated from the bladder specimens obtained at transurethral resection.

The record originates from a study of T cell repertoires in urothelial bladder cancer (dated by TCRdb to the late 2010s). Notes on the research overall: Clinical stages of the approximately 12 resected lesions were three cT0, three cTa, three cT1 and three cT2 or greater. The study compared TCR repertoire clonality in bladder tumors with that in benign bladder inflammation. More than ten patients with bladder lesions who were undergoing transurethral resection were prospectively identified. A total of approximately twelve resected bladder lesions, made up of urothelial carcinoma (UC+) and benign (UC-) specimens, were studied. What the authors observed across the whole study: In carcinoma specimens a single T-cell clone made up as much as 17% of infiltrating lymphocytes, compared with around 2.2% in benign specimens. Fewer T cells were found in urothelial carcinoma specimens than in benign specimens, with medians of about 5,000 and 25,000, respectively. Median tumor infiltrating lymphocyte percentage was approximately 1.9% in carcinoma specimens and about 13% in benign specimens.

CDR1 is given as MNHEY and CDR2 as SVGAGI, both from the germline V gene. V is reduced by 0 bases and J by 1 base, leaving a spacing of 6 bases between them. The CDR3 contains 14 residues, cysteine and phenylalanine counted. Just CDR3 DNA is preserved here, 42 bases in frame from base 1. The rearranged chain carries TRBV6-5 and TRBJ1-2, with no D gene named confidently. This TCR derives from a human donor with urothelial carcinoma. Material: tumor-infiltrating cells from bladder cancer. CDR3 protein: CASSYSIGNYGYTF. The DNA reads as follows: TGTGCCAGCAGTTACTCGATCGGTAACTATGGCTACACCTTC.